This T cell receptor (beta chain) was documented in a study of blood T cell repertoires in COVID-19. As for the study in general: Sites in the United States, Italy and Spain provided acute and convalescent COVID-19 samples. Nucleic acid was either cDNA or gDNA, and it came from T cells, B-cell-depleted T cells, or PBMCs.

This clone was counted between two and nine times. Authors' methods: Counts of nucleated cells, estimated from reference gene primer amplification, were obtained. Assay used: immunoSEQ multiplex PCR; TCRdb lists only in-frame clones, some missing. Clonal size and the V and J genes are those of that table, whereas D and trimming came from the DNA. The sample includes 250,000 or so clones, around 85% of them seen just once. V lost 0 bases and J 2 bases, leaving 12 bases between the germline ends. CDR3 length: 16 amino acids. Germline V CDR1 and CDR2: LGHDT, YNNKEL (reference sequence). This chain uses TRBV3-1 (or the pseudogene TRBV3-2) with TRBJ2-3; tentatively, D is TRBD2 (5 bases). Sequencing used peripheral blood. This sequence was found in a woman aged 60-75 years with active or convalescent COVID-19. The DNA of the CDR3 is TGTGCCAGCAGCCAAGACCTAGCAGGATCCACAGATACGCAGTATTTT. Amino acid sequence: CASSQDLAGSTDTQYF.